Listed below are T cell receptor beta chains from one sample, sequenced in a study of blood T cells in healthy people across ages. TCRdb fed the 5' RACE reads into MiXCR, producing one record per CDR3 protein. The profile shows around 2 million distinct CDR3 sequences, roughly 43% of them singletons. The sample was blood. The receptors originated from a human donor in good health. CDR3s include the opening cysteine and the closing phenylalanine or tryptophan. A D gene is named only where the DNA matches it firmly. Only part of the rows carry a size: once, few, many, or a class if the clone is expanded.

TRBJ1-2	TRBD1	TRBV5-1	few	TGCGCCAGCAGCAACGGGACAGGGGGCAATTTCGGCTATGGCTACACCTTC	CASSNGTGGNFGYGYTF
TRBJ2-3	NA	TRBV20-1	few	TGCAGTGCTAGAGAGATTGGGGATACGCAGTATTTT	CSAREIGDTQYF
TRBJ2-1	TRBD2	TRBV4-3	NA	TGCGCCAGCAGCCACACACAGGGACTAGCGGGGGGGAATGAGCAGTTCTTC	CASSHTQGLAGGNEQFF
TRBJ1-5	TRBD1	TRBV4-1	once	TGCGCCAGCAGCCAATGGCCGGGACAGGCCTACAATCAGCCCCAGCATTTT	CASSQWPGQAYNQPQHF
TRBJ1-2	NA	TRBV13	NA	TGTGTCAGCAGCTTAGGCCCAAAAGGGGCGGGGATTATCTATGGCTACACCTTC	CVSSLGPKGAGIIYGYTF
TRBJ2-4	NA	TRBV15	many	TGTGCCACCAGCAGCTGGACAGAGCTAGCCAAAAACATTCAGTACTTC	CATSSWTELAKNIQYF
TRBJ1-1	NA	TRBV25-1	few	TGTGCCAGCAGTTTTTCGTGGAACACTGAAGCTTTCTTT	CASSFSWNTEAFF
TRBJ1-5	NA	TRBV9	few	TGTGCCAGCAGCGTAGACGAGGGCTATCAGCCCCAGCATTTT	CASSVDEGYQPQHF
TRBJ1-1	NA	TRBV7-9	few	TGTGCCAGCCGGAGGGGGGAATTAGGGACTGAAGCTTTCTTT	CASRRGELGTEAFF
TRBJ1-1	TRBD1	TRBV5-5	few	TGTGCCAGCAGCTTGACAGGGGTTTGGAACACTGAAGCTTTCTTT	CASSLTGVWNTEAFF
TRBJ2-7	TRBD2	TRBV27	NA	TGTGCCAGCAGTTTGGGGGGGGAGGGGCCCTACGAGCAGTACTTC	CASSLGGEGPYEQYF
TRBJ1-5	NA	TRBV7-2	NA	TGTGCCAGCAGCTTAGCAGGTTATAACAATCAGCCCCAGCATTTT	CASSLAGYNNQPQHF
TRBJ2-3	NA	TRBV6-6	NA	TGTGCCAGCAGTTCCGGGACGGAACTCACAGATACGAAGTATTTT	CASSSGTELTDTKYF
TRBJ2-1	TRBD1	TRBV5-1	NA	TGCGCCAGCAGCTTAGGGACAGGGTGGGACGATGAGCAGTTCTTC	CASSLGTGWDDEQFF
TRBJ1-2	NA	TRBV4-3	many	TGCGCCAGCAGTCGCTTGGTACAGAACTATGGCTACACCTTC	CASSRLVQNYGYTF
TRBJ2-4	TRBD2	TRBV5-1	NA	TGCGCCAGCAGCTCCCGACTAGCGGGGGGGCTTGACATTCAGTACTTC	CASSSRLAGGLDIQYF
TRBJ1-6	TRBD1	TRBV20-1	NA	TGCAGTGCATCCGATAGGGACAGGAGACTTAATTCACCCCTCCACTTT	CSASDRDRRLNSPLHF
TRBJ1-1	NA	TRBV13	NA	TGTGCCAGCAGCCCACAGGGCGACGGGGAAACTGAAGCTTTCTTT	CASSPQGDGETEAFF
TRBJ1-5	TRBD1	TRBV12-3/TRBV12-4	NA	TGTGCCAGCAGTTTAGCCGACCTTGGACAGGGAAGGGATCAGCCCCAGCATTTT	CASSLADLGQGRDQPQHF
TRBJ1-6	NA	TRBV7-2	NA	TGTGCCAGCAGCTTAGGGACCCTAGAGTCACCCCTCCACTTT	CASSLGTLESPLHF
TRBJ2-3	NA	TRBV4-2	NA	TGTGCCAGCAGCCAAGAAATGGTGTCAGATACGCAGTATTTT	CASSQEMVSDTQYF
TRBJ1-2	TRBD1	TRBV20-1	few	TGCAGTGCTGAGGCTAGGACAGGGGATGGCTACACCTTC	CSAEARTGDGYTF
TRBJ1-2	TRBD1	TRBV3-1	NA	TGTGCCAGCAGCCAAGGTGACAGGGGTGTTCATGGCTACACCTTC	CASSQGDRGVHGYTF
TRBJ2-1	NA	TRBV27	few	TGTGCCAGCGCGTTGACTTCTGAATACAATGAGCAGTTCTTC	CASALTSEYNEQFF
TRBJ1-2	NA	TRBV28	NA	TGTGCCAGCAGTGCCACCCAGGGAAACCCTGGCTGCACCTTC	CASSATQGNPGCTF